This T cell receptor (beta chain) was retrieved from a study of cytomegalovirus exposure and HLA in healthy donors. Sequencing was performed with immunoSEQ multiplex PCR; in TCRdb, only in-frame clones are kept and a portion is missing. Of approximately 140,000 clones detected, around 87% appear once; the ten largest clones hold around 10%. The V and J ends lost 0 bases and 0 bases, in that order; junction bases with no gene match: 6. CDR1 is SGHNT, CDR2 YYREEE, per germline (reference sequence). There are 17 residues in the CDR3. The sequencing sample was made of PBMCs. The clonotype originates from a man in his late teens or twenties in good health and CMV-seropositive. J is TRBJ2-4 and V is TRBV5-4; 7 bases line up with TRBD2. The CDR3 sequence is CASSLVGLAEAKNIQYF. CDR3 DNA sequence: TGTGCCAGCAGCTTGGTGGGTCTAGCGGAAGCCAAAAACATTCAGTACTTC.